Listed here are 19 T cell receptor beta chains from one sample, sequenced in a study of identical twins. Using its own MiXCR run on the 5' RACE reads, TCRdb lists one record per CDR3 protein. The sample has 500,000 to 550,000 distinct CDR3 sequences; about a fifth are singletons. These data were likewise used in another study, on yellow fever vaccine responses in identical twins.

Specimen: CD4+ T cells sorted from blood. The origin of the receptors is a woman between 18 and 29 years old in good health.

This clonotype was counted only a few times. The V gene is TRBV6-5, the J gene TRBJ1-6; maybe TRBD1 (6 bases). The CDR3 is 14 residues long. Germline values: CDR1 MNHEY, CDR2 SVGAGI. Trimming removed 2 bases at V and 7 bases at J, with 9 bases between. CDR3 sequence reads: CASSYGQGNSPLHF. The CDR3, as DNA: TGTGCCAGCAGTTACGGGCAGGGGAATTCACCCCTCCACTTT.

The V and J genes are TRBV7-9 and TRBJ2-5, with D tentatively TRBD2 (6 bases). This CDR3 spans 15 amino acids. V was trimmed by 0 bases and J by 4 bases, leaving 12 bases between them. The germline gives CDR1 SEHNR, CDR2 FQNEAQ (reference sequence). The CDR3 region is CASSLASGSRETQYF. Here the CDR3 DNA reads TGTGCCAGCAGCTTAGCATCCGGGAGTAGAGAGACCCAGTACTTC.

The chain recombines TRBV19 with TRBJ1-5; the D gene is possibly TRBD1 (6 bases). V lost 4 bases and J 7 bases, leaving 20 bases between the germline ends. The CDR3 runs to 16 residues. CDR1 and CDR2 (germline): LNHDA, SQIVND (reference sequence). The CDR3 coding sequence is TGTGCCAGTAGTACGTCAACAGGGTTTGGAGGGCAGCCCCAGCATTTT. This gives the protein CASSTSTGFGGQPQHF.

Only one count was recorded for this clonotype. The chain has TRBV12-5 and TRBJ1-1; 10 bases map to TRBD1. V was clipped by 0 bases and J by 0 bases; unmatched bases: 10. This CDR3 comprises 19 residues. Germline lookup yields CDR1 LGHNT and CDR2 FRNRAP. The DNA of the CDR3 is TGTGCTAGTGGTTTGGTGAGGCGGGGACAGGGGATTATGAACACTGAAGCTTTCTTT. Encoded protein: CASGLVRRGQGIMNTEAFF.

This chain connects TRBV5-1 to TRBJ1-5, with 7 nucleotides matching TRBD1. Germline loops: CDR1 SGHRS, CDR2 YFSETQ. The CDR3 has 14 amino acids. V lost 8 bases, J lost 4 bases, and 9 bases stayed unmatched. CDR3 in DNA: TGCGCCAGAAAACGGGACAGCCATAATCAGCCCCAGCATTTT. Translating gives CARKRDSHNQPQHF.

V and J are TRBV20-1 and TRBJ1-2, with a tentative D call TRBD1 (5 bases). Trimming shortened V by 0 bases and J by 5 bases, and 19 bases separated the two germline ends. The CDR3 sequence is 16 residues long. Germline CDR1 DFQATT, CDR2 SNEGSKA (reference sequence). Here the CDR3 reads CSARDGSGNRGYGYTF. The CDR3 DNA reads as TGCAGTGCTAGAGATGGGTCGGGCAACCGGGGGTATGGCTACACCTTC.

The V call is TRBV11-2, the J call TRBJ2-1; 13 bases line up with TRBD2. Trimming took 5 bases from V and 8 from J; bases not matched to a gene: 9. The CDR3 totals 16 residues. Germline assignment: CDR1 SGHAT and CDR2 FQNNGV. The CDR3 here is CASSPTSGGALYEQFF. CDR3 nucleotides: TGTGCCAGCAGCCCCACTAGCGGGGGGGCCCTGTATGAGCAGTTCTTC.

This clonotype was observed a handful of times. For the CDR3, the DNA is TGCGCCAGCAGGGCAGGGGGAATGCAGCCGGCGGCCAGGGCTTTCTTT. Its translation is CASRAGGMQPAARAFF. This chain joins TRBV5-1 and TRBJ1-1; TRBD1 matches 7 bases. With V trimmed by 5 bases and J by 11 bases, 21 bases remained unmatched. CDR3 length: 16 amino acids. Germline CDR1 SGHRS, CDR2 YFSETQ.

The count of this clonotype is one. At one end, the junction sequence differs from germline, possibly due to a read error. This chain joins TRBV10-3 and TRBJ2-1; 9 bases map to TRBD2. The CDR3 totals 16 residues. Looked up from germline, CDR1 is ENHRY and CDR2 is SYGVKD. CDR3 in DNA: TGTGCCATCAGGACCGGACTAGCGAGCTCCTACAATGAGCTGTTCTTC. Translation gives CAIRTGLASSYNELFF.

This clonotype was observed a few times. The chain combines TRBV2 with TRBJ2-1; D perhaps matches TRBD1 (6 bases). The CDR3 is 13 residues long. Trimming removed 5 bases at V and 7 bases at J, with 12 bases between. Germline V gives CDR1 SNHLY, CDR2 FYNNEI. CDR3 bases: TGTGCCAGCAGTCCTAACACAGGGAATGAGCAGTTCTTC. It is translated as CASSPNTGNEQFF.

This clonotype was observed a handful of times. The chain is built from TRBV5-1 and TRBJ2-3, with D possibly matching TRBD2 (5 bases). Germline CDR1 is SGHRS and CDR2 is YFSETQ. CDR3 size: 14 residues. V was pared by 3 bases and J by 4 bases, with 12 bases between. CDR3 coding DNA: TGCGCCAGCAGCTCCTTGAACGGGGCAGATACGCAGTATTTT. Encoded protein: CASSSLNGADTQYF.

The chain has TRBV5-1 and TRBJ2-2; 8 positions agree with TRBD2. Germline-derived CDR1 and CDR2 are SGHRS and YFSETQ. With V trimmed by 0 bases and J by 6 bases, 4 bases remained unmatched. The CDR3 spans 15 residues. CDR3 protein: CASSLESGSAGELFF. The CDR3 nucleotides are TGCGCCAGCAGCTTGGAAAGCGGGAGTGCCGGGGAGCTGTTTTTT.

The chain combines TRBV5-1 with TRBJ2-5, with 7 bases that match TRBD2. Germline V gives CDR1 SGHRS, CDR2 YFSETQ. V lost 3 bases, J lost 3 bases, and 2 bases stayed unmatched. The CDR3 covers 13 residues. CDR3 coding DNA: TGCGCCAGCAGCTCGGGGGGAGAAGAGACCCAGTACTTC. Its protein is CASSSGGEETQYF.

The genes are TRBV7-9 and TRBJ1-2; the match to TRBD1 covers 8 bases. The V gene's germline CDR1 is SEHNR and CDR2 FQNEAQ (reference sequence). The CDR3 has 13 amino acids. With V trimmed by 5 bases and J by 8 bases, 7 bases remained unmatched. The CDR3 region has the DNA TGTGCCAGCAGCACGAGGACAGGGCGCGGCTACACCTTC. Residues: CASSTRTGRGYTF.

The sample holds a few counts of this clonotype. The rearrangement links TRBV24-1 to TRBJ1-1, with D possibly matching TRBD1 (6 bases). Trimming pared 4 bases from V and 2 bases from J, leaving 16 bases between. The CDR3 runs to 16 residues. Germline V gives CDR1 KGHDR, CDR2 SFDVKD. CDR3 nucleotide sequence: TGTGCCACCAGTGACAATCCCGGACAGACTAACACTGAAGCTTTCTTT. Translating it yields CATSDNPGQTNTEAFF.

This chain joins TRBV2 and TRBJ2-3; 7 bases are shared with TRBD2. Looked up from germline, CDR1 is SNHLY and CDR2 is FYNNEI. The CDR3 runs to 13 residues. The ends lost 6 bases at V and 2 bases at J; junction bases unmatched: 2. CDR3 region: CASRAGATDTQYF. CDR3 nucleotides: TGTGCCAGCAGGGCGGGAGCCACAGATACGCAGTATTTT.

This clonotype was seen a few times. V gene TRBV3-1 combines with J gene TRBJ2-4; a possible D gene is TRBD1 (6 bases). The ends were cut back, 1 base at V and 7 bases at J, with 14 bases in the middle. The CDR3 length is 15 residues. Germline assignment: CDR1 LGHDT and CDR2 YNNKEL (reference sequence). In nucleotides, the CDR3 is TGTGCCAGCAGCCAAGCAGTAAGACAGGCGAACATTCAGTACTTC. Residues: CASSQAVRQANIQYF.

This chain uses TRBV15 with TRBJ2-2, with TRBD2 identical over 12 bases. Germline V gene data show CDR1 as LNHNV and CDR2 as YYDKDF (reference sequence). The J segment lost 6 bases and the V segment lost 0 bases, leaving 8 bases of the junction unmatched. The CDR3 has 18 residues. This chain's CDR3 is CATSREVLAGGRAGELFF. The CDR3 region has the DNA TGTGCCACCAGCAGAGAGGTTCTAGCGGGAGGGAGGGCCGGGGAGCTGTTTTTT.

The chain carries TRBV10-3 and TRBJ2-6, with 7 bases matching TRBD1. Germline values: CDR1 ENHRY, CDR2 SYGVKD. The V segment lost 3 bases and the J segment 4 bases; nucleotides outside the gene matches: 9. The CDR3 sequence is 17 residues long. CDR3 sequence: CAISDGSGQSGANVLTF. The CDR3 DNA reads TGTGCCATCAGTGACGGGTCGGGACAGTCCGGGGCCAACGTCCTGACTTTC.